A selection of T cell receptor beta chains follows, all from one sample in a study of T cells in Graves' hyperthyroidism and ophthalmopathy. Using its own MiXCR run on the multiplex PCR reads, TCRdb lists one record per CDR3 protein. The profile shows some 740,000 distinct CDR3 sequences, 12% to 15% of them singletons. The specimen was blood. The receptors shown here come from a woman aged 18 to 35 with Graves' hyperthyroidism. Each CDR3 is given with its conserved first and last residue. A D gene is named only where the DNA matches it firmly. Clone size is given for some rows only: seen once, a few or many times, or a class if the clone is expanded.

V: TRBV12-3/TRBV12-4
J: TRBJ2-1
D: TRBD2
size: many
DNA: TGTGCCAGCAGTTTTGGGGGACTAGCGGGAGGAGATGAGCAGTTCTTC
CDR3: CASSFGGLAGGDEQFF

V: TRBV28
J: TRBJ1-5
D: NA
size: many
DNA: TGTGCCAGCAGTGACAGCCCGATCAGGCAGCCCCAGCATTTT
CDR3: CASSDSPIRQPQHF

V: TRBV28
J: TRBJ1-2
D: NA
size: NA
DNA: TGTGCCAGCAGTGGGGCCGGATCTGGCGGGGACGGCTACACCTTC
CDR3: CASSGAGSGGDGYTF

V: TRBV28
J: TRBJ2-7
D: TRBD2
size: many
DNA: TGTGCCAGCAGTCCCCTGGGTAGCGGGGATGCCTACGAGCAGTACTTC
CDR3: CASSPLGSGDAYEQYF

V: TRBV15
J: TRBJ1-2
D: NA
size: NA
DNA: TGTGCCACCAGCCGGGGATTGACGGAGGACTATGGCTACACCTTC
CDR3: CATSRGLTEDYGYTF

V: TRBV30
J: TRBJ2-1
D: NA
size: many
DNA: TGTGCCTGGAAGAGCTGGTTAAGCAATGAGCAGTTCTTC
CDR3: CAWKSWLSNEQFF

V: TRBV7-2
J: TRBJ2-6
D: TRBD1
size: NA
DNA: TGTGCCAGCAGCCTCTTCCACAGGGGGGCAGTCCAATCTAACTCTGGGGCCAACGTCCTGACTTTC
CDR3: CASSLFHRGAVQSNSGANVLTF

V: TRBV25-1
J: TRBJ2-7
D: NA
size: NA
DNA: TGTGCCAGCAGTGAATCGTACAGTACCTACGAGCAGTACTTC
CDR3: CASSESYSTYEQYF

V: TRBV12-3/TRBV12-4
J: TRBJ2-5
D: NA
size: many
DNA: TGTGCCAGCAGGCCCCCTGAAGGAGAGACCCAGTACTTC
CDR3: CASRPPEGETQYF

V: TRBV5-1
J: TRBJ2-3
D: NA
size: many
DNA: TGCGCCAGCAGCCCACTCCTCCGAGCGGACTTCACAGATACGCAGTATTTT
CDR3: CASSPLLRADFTDTQYF

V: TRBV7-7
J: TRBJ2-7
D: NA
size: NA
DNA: TGTGCTAGCAGCCCCACACCCGCTTTCTCCTACGAGCAGTACTTC
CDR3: CASSPTPAFSYEQYF

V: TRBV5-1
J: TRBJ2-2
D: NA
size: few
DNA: TGCGCCAGCAGCCCGACAGAGGGCTCGAGGACCGGGGAGCTGTTTTTT
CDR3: CASSPTEGSRTGELFF

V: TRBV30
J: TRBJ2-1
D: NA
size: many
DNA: TGTGCCTGGCGCCCTCATCGCCTCAATGAGCAGTTCTTC
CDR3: CAWRPHRLNEQFF

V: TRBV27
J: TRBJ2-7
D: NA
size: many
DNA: TGTGCCAGCAGACAGACCCGGACAGCAACCACCTACGAGCAGTACTTC
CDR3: CASRQTRTATTYEQYF

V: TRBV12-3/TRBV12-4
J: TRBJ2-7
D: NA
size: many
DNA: TGTGCCAGCAGTTTCATTCCCGTTAGCGCCCCCAACGAGCAGTACTTC
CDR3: CASSFIPVSAPNEQYF

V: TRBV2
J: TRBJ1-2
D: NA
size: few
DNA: TGTGCCAGCAGTGATGGTGGACACCGAGCTAACTATGGCTACACCTTC
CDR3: CASSDGGHRANYGYTF

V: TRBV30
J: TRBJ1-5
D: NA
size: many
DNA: TGTGCCTGGAGTGTGGATATGAGCAATCAGCCCCAGCATTTT
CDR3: CAWSVDMSNQPQHF

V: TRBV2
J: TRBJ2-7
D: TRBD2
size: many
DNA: TGTGCCAGCAGTGGGAACCTAGCGGACTACGAGCAGTACTTC
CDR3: CASSGNLADYEQYF

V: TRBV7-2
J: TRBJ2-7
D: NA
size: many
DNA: TGTGCCAGCAGCTCCAACCGGCCCCCCTACGAGCAGTACTTC
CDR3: CASSSNRPPYEQYF

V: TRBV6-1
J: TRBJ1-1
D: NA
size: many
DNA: TGTGCCAGCAGTTACTCTTGGCAGTTGAACACTGAAGCTTTCTTT
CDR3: CASSYSWQLNTEAFF

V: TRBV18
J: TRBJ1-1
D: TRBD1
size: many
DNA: TGTGCCAGCTCACCCCTGACAGGGCGTGCCACTGAAGCTTTCTTT
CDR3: CASSPLTGRATEAFF

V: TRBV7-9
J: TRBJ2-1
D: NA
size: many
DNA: TGTGCCAGCAGCCGACAGGGACTAGACAATGAGCAGTTCTTC
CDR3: CASSRQGLDNEQFF

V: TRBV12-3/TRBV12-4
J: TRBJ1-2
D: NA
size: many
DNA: TGTGCCAGCAGTTTAGTGGTCCGAGGGAGGTACACCTTC
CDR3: CASSLVVRGRYTF

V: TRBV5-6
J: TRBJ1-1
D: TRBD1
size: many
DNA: TGTGCCAGCAGCTTTGGGACAGGGGATCTGAACACTGAAGCTTTCTTT
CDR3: CASSFGTGDLNTEAFF

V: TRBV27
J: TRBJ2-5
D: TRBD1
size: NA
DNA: TGCGTGACAGGGTCAGGGGAGACCCAGTACTTC
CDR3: CVTGSGETQYF

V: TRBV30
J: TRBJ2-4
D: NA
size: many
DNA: TGTGCCTGGAAACCCCTCGACAGTACCGGGGCCAAAAACATTCAGTACTTC
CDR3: CAWKPLDSTGAKNIQYF

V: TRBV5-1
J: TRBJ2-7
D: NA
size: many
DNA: TGCGCCAGCAGCTTGCAGGTCGGCGAGCAGTACTTC
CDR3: CASSLQVGEQYF

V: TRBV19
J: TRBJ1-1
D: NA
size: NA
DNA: TGTGCCAGTATGGTCTTGGGGGCACTAGGCACTGAAGCTTTCTTT
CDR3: CASMVLGALGTEAFF

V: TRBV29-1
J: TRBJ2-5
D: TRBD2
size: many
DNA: TGCAGCGTAGTTACTAGCGGGAGTCTGGAGACCCAGTACTTC
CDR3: CSVVTSGSLETQYF

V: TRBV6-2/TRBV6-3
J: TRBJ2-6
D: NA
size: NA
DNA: TGTGCCAGCAGCCCCGGGACACTCCTTACTAACTCTGGGGCCAACGTCCTGACTTTC
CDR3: CASSPGTLLTNSGANVLTF

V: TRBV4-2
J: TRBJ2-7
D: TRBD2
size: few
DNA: TGTGCCAGCAGCCAAGTACGGCTAGCGGGCTACGAGCAGTACTTC
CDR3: CASSQVRLAGYEQYF

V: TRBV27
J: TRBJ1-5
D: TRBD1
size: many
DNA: TGTGCCAGCAGTTTACCGGACAGGGGGGGCAATCAGCCCCAGCATTTT
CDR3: CASSLPDRGGNQPQHF

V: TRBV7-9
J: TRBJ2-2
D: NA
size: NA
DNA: TGTGCCAGCAGCTTAAGGCCTCTCGACACCGGGGAGCTGTCTTTT
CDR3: CASSLRPLDTGELSF

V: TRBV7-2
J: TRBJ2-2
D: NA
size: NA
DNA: TGTGCCAGCAGCTTTGGCAGGTTGGGCCCCACCGGGGAGCTGTTTTTT
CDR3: CASSFGRLGPTGELFF

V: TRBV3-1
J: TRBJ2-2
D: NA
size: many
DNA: TGTGCCAGCAGAGATAGCCTAAGGCGGGAGCTGTTTTTT
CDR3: CASRDSLRRELFF